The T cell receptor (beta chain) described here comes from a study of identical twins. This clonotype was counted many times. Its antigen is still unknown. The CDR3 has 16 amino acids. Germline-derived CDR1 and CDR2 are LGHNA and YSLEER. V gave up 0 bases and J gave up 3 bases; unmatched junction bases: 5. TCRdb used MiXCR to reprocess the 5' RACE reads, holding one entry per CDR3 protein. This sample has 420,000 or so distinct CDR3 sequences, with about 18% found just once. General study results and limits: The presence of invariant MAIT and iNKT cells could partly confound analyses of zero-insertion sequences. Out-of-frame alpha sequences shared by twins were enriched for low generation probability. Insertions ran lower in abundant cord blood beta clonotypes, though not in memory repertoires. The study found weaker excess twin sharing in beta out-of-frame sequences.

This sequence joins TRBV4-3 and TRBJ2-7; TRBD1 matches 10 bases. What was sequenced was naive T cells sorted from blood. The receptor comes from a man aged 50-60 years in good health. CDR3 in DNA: TGCGCCAGCAGCCAAGATATAGGGACAGGGGACTACGAGCAGTACTTC. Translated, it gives CASSQDIGTGDYEQYF.